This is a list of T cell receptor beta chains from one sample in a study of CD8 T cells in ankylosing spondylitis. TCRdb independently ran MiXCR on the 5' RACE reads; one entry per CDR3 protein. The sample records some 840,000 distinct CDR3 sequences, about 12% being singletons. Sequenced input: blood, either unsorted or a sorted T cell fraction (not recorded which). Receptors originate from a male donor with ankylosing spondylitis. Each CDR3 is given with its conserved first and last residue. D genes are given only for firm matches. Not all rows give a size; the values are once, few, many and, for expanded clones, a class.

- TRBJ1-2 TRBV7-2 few CASSLAGPGVYGYTF TGTGCCAGCAGCTTAGCAGGACCCGGGGTCTATGGCTACACCTTC
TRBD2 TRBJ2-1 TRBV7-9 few CASSLTAGGYNEQFF TGTGCCAGCAGCTTAACAGCGGGAGGGTACAATGAGCAGTTCTTC
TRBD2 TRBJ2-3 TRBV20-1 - CSARVSGSGDTQYF TGCAGTGCTAGGGTTAGCGGGAGTGGAGATACGCAGTATTTT
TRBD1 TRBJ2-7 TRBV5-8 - CASKPGQLTYEQYF TGTGCCAGCAAACCGGGACAGCTTACCTACGAGCAGTACTTC
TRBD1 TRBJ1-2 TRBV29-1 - CSVVGDRGAGGYTF TGCAGCGTTGTTGGGGACAGGGGAGCTGGTGGCTACACCTTC
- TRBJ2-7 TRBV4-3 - CASSQLLSRVGETYEQYF TGCGCCAGCAGCCAACTCCTTAGCAGGGTCGGGGAAACCTACGAGCAGTACTTC
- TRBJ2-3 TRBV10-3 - CAISEGLADTQYF TGTGCCATCAGTGAAGGGCTAGCAGATACGCAGTATTTT
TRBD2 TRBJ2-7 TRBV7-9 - CASSLKTRGGSLYEQYF TGTGCCAGCAGCTTAAAGACGAGAGGCGGGAGCCTCTACGAGCAGTACTTC
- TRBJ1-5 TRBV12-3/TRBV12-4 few CASSFSFGNQPQHF TGTGCCAGCAGTTTCTCGTTCGGCAATCAGCCCCAGCATTTT
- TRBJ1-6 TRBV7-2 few CASSRRGDQGSPLHF TGTGCCAGCAGCCGCCGGGGTGACCAAGGTTCACCCCTCCACTTT
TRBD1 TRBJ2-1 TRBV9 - CASSPMTGVEQFF TGTGCCAGCAGCCCCATGACAGGGGTTGAGCAGTTCTTC
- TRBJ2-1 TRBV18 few CASSPSTNNEQFF TGTGCCAGCTCACCGAGCACCAACAATGAGCAGTTCTTC
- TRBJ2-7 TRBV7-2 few CASSTDRYSYEQYF TGTGCCAGCAGCACTGACAGGTACTCCTACGAGCAGTACTTC
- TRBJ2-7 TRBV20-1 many CSARGRLSSYEQYF TGCAGTGCGAGGGGTCGATTAAGCTCCTACGAGCAGTACTTC
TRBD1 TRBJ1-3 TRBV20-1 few CSAVRDSFGNTIYF TGCAGTGCTGTACGGGACAGTTTTGGAAACACCATATATTTT
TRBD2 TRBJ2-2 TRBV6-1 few CASRELAGGGTGELFF TGTGCCAGCAGGGAACTAGCGGGAGGAGGGACCGGGGAGCTGTTTTTT
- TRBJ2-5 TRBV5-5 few CASSLPGPGLLETQYF TGTGCCAGCAGCCTACCGGGACCAGGGCTGTTAGAGACCCAGTACTTC
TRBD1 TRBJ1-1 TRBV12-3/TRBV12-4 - CASSLGRGYHEAFF TGTGCCAGCAGTTTGGGCAGGGGGTATCATGAAGCTTTCTTT
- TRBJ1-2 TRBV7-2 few CASSLVAGGEYGYTF TGTGCCAGCAGCTTAGTTGCGGGGGGGGAATATGGCTACACCTTC
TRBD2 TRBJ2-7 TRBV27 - CASSLSGGGPGEQYF TGTGCCAGCAGTTTGTCGGGGGGGGGACCCGGCGAGCAGTACTTC
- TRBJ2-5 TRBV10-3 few CAISDRGLQETQYF TGTGCCATCAGTGACAGGGGTTTACAAGAGACCCAGTACTTC
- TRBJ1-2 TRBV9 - CASSVESRWTVYGYTF TGTGCCAGCAGCGTAGAAAGTCGATGGACAGTCTATGGCTACACCTTC
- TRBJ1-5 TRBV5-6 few CASSRMDSHPVLTQHF TGTGCCAGCAGTCGGATGGACAGCCACCCAGTGTTGACCCAGCATTTT
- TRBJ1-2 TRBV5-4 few CASRTVGRLNYGYTF TGTGCCAGCAGGACAGTTGGCAGACTTAACTATGGCTACACCTTC
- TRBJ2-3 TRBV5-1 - CASSLVPGHRPDTQYF TGCGCCAGCAGCTTGGTCCCGGGACACCGTCCGGATACGCAGTATTTT
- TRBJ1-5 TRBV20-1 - CSAALPNSNQPQHF TGCAGTGCTGCGCTTCCTAATAGCAATCAGCCCCAGCATTTT
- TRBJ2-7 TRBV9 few CASSVGPGSYEQYF TGTGCCAGCAGCGTAGGTCCAGGCTCCTACGAGCAGTACTTC
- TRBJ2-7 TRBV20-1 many CSAPKDTVGEQYF TGCAGTGCTCCAAAAGACACGGTCGGCGAGCAGTACTTC
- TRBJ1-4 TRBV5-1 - CASSLGDNNEKLFF TGCGCCAGCAGCTTGGGAGACAATAATGAAAAACTGTTTTTT
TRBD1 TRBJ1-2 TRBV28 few CASSTGQDYGYTF TGTGCCAGCAGTACTGGACAGGACTATGGCTACACCTTC
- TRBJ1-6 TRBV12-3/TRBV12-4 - CASSLVGPNSPLHF TGTGCCAGCAGTTTAGTTGGGCCGAATTCACCCCTCCACTTT
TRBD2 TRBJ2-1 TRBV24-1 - CATSELAGGAYNEQFF TGTGCCACCAGTGAACTAGCGGGAGGAGCCTACAATGAGCAGTTCTTC
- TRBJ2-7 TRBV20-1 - CSANKVRSYEQYF TGCAGTGCTAATAAAGTCCGCTCCTACGAGCAGTACTTC
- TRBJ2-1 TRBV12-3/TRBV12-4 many CASSAKSSYNEQFF TGTGCCAGCAGTGCCAAGAGCTCCTACAATGAGCAGTTCTTC
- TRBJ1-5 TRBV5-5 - CASSLISVTSQPQHF TGTGCCAGCAGCCTGATCAGCGTCACAAGTCAGCCCCAGCATTTT
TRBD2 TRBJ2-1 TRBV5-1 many CASSWDPSGRANEQFF TGCGCCAGCAGCTGGGACCCTAGCGGGAGGGCAAATGAGCAGTTCTTC
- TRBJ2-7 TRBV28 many CASSLGTNTYEQYF TGTGCCAGCAGTTTGGGGACAAACACCTACGAGCAGTACTTC
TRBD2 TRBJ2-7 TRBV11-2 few CASSPTSGSSEQYF TGTGCCAGCAGTCCGACTAGCGGGAGTTCCGAGCAGTACTTC
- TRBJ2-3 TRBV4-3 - CASSQAYRAKLADTQYF TGCGCCAGCAGCCAAGCCTACAGGGCCAAGTTAGCAGATACGCAGTATTTT
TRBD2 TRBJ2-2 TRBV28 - CASSLTLAGFVTGELFF TGTGCCAGCAGTTTAACGCTAGCGGGGTTTGTTACCGGGGAGCTGTTTTTT
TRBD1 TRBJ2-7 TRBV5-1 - CASSPTGPYYEQYF TGCGCCAGCAGCCCGACAGGGCCCTACTACGAGCAGTACTTC
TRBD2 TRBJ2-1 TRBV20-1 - CSARAWSAGDEQFF TGCAGTGCTAGAGCATGGTCGGCGGGAGACGAGCAGTTCTTC
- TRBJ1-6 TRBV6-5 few CASSYSGQNSPLHF TGTGCCAGCAGTTACTCAGGACAGAATTCACCCCTCCACTTT
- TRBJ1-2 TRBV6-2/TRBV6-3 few CASHEAQLRGYTF TGTGCCAGCCATGAGGCGCAACTCCGGGGCTACACCTTC
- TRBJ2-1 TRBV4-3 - CASSQAGQGGSYNEQFF TGCGCCAGCAGCCAAGCTGGACAGGGAGGGTCCTACAATGAGCAGTTCTTC
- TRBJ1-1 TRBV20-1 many CSGRGNTEAFF TGCAGTGGTCGGGGGAACACTGAAGCTTTCTTT
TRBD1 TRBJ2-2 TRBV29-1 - CSVDRGLGGELFF TGCAGCGTTGACAGGGGGCTTGGCGGGGAGCTGTTTTTT
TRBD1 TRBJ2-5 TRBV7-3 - CASSLRTGGTQYF TGTGCCAGCAGCTTGCGGACAGGGGGCACCCAGTACTTC
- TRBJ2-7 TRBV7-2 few CASSSDLFSYEQYF TGTGCCAGCAGCTCAGACCTGTTTTCCTACGAGCAGTACTTC
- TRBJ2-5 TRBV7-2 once CASSLEAVIQYF TGTGCCAGCAGCCTAGAGGCTGTAATCCAGTACTTC
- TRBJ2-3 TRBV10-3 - CAISGTLADTQYF TGTGCCATCAGTGGGACCTTGGCAGATACGCAGTATTTT
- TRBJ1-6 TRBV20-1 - CSARADSNSPLHF TGCAGTGCTAGAGCCGACAGTAATTCACCCCTCCACTTT
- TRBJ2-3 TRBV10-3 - CAISLGPQGTDTQYF TGTGCCATCAGCCTGGGCCCCCAGGGCACAGATACGCAGTATTTT